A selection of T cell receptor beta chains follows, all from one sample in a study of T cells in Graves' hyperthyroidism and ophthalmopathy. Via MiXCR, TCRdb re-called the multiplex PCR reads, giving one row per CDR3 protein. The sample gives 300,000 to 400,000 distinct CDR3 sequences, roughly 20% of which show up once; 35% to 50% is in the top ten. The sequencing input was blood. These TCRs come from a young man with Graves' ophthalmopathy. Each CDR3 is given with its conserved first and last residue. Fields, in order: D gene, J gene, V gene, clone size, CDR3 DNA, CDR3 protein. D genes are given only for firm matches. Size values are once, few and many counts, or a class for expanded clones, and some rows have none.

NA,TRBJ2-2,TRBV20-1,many,TGCAGTGCACACCCCGCAGGGCGGGAAGGCACCGGGGAGCTGTTTTTT,CSAHPAGREGTGELFF
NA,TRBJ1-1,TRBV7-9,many,TGTGCCAGCAGCTTATCGAACCTTCCGACGGGAGCTTTCTTT,CASSLSNLPTGAFF
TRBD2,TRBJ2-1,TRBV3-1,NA,TGTGCCAGCAGCCAACTAAGGGGGACTAGCGGGAGCTCCTACAATGAGCAGTTCTTC,CASSQLRGTSGSSYNEQFF
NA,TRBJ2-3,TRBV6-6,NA,TGTGCCAGCAGTTACTCGGGTGCTAGCACAGATACGCAGTATTTT,CASSYSGASTDTQYF
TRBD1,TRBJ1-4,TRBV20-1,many,TGCAGTGCGTACTTACAGGGGGCTAATGAAAAACTGTTTTTT,CSAYLQGANEKLFF
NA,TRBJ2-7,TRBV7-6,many,TGTGCCAGCAGCTTGTGGGGCCGCGAGCAGTACTTC,CASSLWGREQYF
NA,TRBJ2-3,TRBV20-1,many,TGCAGTGCTAGAGATCGCTGGCAGAGCACAGATACGCAGTATTTT,CSARDRWQSTDTQYF
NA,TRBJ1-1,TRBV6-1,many,TGTGCCAGCAGTGAACGGTCAGGGAACACTGAAGCTTTCTTT,CASSERSGNTEAFF
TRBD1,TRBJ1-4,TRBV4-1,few,TGCGCCAGCAGGGACAGGGGGAGGACTAATGAAAAACTGTTTTTT,CASRDRGRTNEKLFF
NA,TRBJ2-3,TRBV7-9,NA,TGTGCCAGCAGCCCGGACAGCCCAGATACGCAGTATTTT,CASSPDSPDTQYF
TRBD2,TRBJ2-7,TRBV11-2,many,TGTGCCAGCAGCATAGCGGGGGCCTACGAGCAGTACTTC,CASSIAGAYEQYF
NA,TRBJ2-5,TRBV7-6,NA,TGTGCCAGCAGCTTAGTTTCCGAACGGGTGGAGACCCAGTACTTC,CASSLVSERVETQYF
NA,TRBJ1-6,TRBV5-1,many,TGCGCCAGCAGCTTGGAGGCAGGGACAATCAGCTCACCCCTCCACTTT,CASSLEAGTISSPLHF
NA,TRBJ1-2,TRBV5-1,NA,TGCGCCAGCAGCTTGGGGGCAGCAGTCTATGGCTACACCTTC,CASSLGAAVYGYTF
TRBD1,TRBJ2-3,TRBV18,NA,TGTGCCAGCTCACCACCCGGGACAGCCCACACAGATACGCAGTATTTT,CASSPPGTAHTDTQYF
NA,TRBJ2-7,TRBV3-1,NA,TGTGCCAGCAGCCAAGGTCCCGGGTCTTCCGACGAGCAGTACTTC,CASSQGPGSSDEQYF
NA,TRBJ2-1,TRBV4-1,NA,TGCGCCAGCAGCCGAGCCTGGGCGCAGCAGGACAATGAGCAGTTCTTC,CASSRAWAQQDNEQFF
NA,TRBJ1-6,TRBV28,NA,TGTGCCAGCCGTGACTCCCCCTATAATTCACCCCTCCACTTT,CASRDSPYNSPLHF
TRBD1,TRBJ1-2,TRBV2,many,TGTGCCAGCGGCGGGACAGCTAACTATGGCTACACCTTC,CASGGTANYGYTF
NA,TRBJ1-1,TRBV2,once,TGTGCCAGCAGGAAACAGGGCGGGAGCACTGAAGCTTTCTTT,CASRKQGGSTEAFF
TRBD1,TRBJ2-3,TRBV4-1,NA,TGCGCCAGCAGCCAAGAGGCCCGGACAGGGGGTTTCACAGATACGCAGTATTTT,CASSQEARTGGFTDTQYF
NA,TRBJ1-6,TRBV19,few,TGTGCCAGTAGTCCCTCGGGGGCGAATTCACCCCTCCACTTT,CASSPSGANSPLHF
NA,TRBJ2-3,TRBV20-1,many,TGCAGTGCTAAAAAAGCCGGGACGATGAGCACAGATACGCAGTATTTT,CSAKKAGTMSTDTQYF
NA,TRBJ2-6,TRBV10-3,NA,TGTGCCATCAGTGGAGAGATGGCTGGGGCCAACGTCCTGACTTTC,CAISGEMAGANVLTF
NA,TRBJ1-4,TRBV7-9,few,TGTGCCAGCAGTCTAGATGGACAGCCGAATGAAAAACTGTTTTTT,CASSLDGQPNEKLFF
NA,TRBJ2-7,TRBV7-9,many,TGTGCCAGCAGCTTAGCAGGCAACTACGAGCAGTACTTC,CASSLAGNYEQYF
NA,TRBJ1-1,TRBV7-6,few,TGTGCCAGCAGCCAGTCTCTGAACACTGAAGCTTTCTTT,CASSQSLNTEAFF
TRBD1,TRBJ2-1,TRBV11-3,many,TGTGCCAGCAGCTTAGCCGGGACAGGAAACGAGCAGTTCTTC,CASSLAGTGNEQFF
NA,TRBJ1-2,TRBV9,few,TGTGCCAGCAGCGTAGGGACCACAGGGTCCAATGGCTACACCTTC,CASSVGTTGSNGYTF
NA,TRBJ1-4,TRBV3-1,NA,TGTGCCAGCAGCCAAGATACGGGGGGACCTAATGAAAAACTGTTTTTT,CASSQDTGGPNEKLFF
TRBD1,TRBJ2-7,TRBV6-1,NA,TGTGCCAGCAGGGAGACAGGGGCCGAGCAGTACTTC,CASRETGAEQYF
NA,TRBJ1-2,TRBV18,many,TGTGCCAGCTCACCACCCTCAGCTAACTATGGCTACACCTTC,CASSPPSANYGYTF
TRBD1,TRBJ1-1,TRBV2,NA,TGTGCCAGCAGTGAAGACAGGGGGCTCCGGGACACTGAAGCTTTCTTT,CASSEDRGLRDTEAFF
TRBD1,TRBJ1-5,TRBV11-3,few,TGTGCCAGCAGCGCCCGGGACAGTGCCGTCTCTAATCAGCCCCAGCATTTT,CASSARDSAVSNQPQHF
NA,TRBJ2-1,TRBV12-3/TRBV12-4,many,TGTGCCAGCAGTCCGTACGCCCCCGGGGGCAATGAGCAGTTCTTC,CASSPYAPGGNEQFF
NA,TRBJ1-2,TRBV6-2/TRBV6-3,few,TGTGCCAGCAGTTACCCTCAACGGAGGACGTTTAACTATGGCTACACCTTC,CASSYPQRRTFNYGYTF
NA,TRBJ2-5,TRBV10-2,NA,TGCGCCAGCAGTGAGTCCTTTACCTACCCGACTGAATCCGGGACCCAGTACTTC,CASSESFTYPTESGTQYF
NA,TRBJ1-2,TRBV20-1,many,TGCAGTGCGCTCTGGGGCAGGGTGAACTATGGCTACACCTTC,CSALWGRVNYGYTF
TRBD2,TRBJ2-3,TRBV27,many,TGTGCCAGCAGTCGGGGGGGTAGCGACCGCACAGATACGCAGTATTTT,CASSRGGSDRTDTQYF
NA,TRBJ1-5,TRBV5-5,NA,TGTGCCAGCACCCTCTCAGTCTCAGATCAGCCCCAGCATTTT,CASTLSVSDQPQHF
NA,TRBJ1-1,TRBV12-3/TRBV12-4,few,TGTGCCAGCAGTTGGGGTTTGGGGAACACTGAAGCTTTCTTT,CASSWGLGNTEAFF
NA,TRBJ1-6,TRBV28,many,TGTGCCAGCAGTTTATCGGGGGTAGGGGGGAATTCACCCCTCCACTTT,CASSLSGVGGNSPLHF
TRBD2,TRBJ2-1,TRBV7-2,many,TGTGCCAGCAGCTCGCTGGGGACTAGCGGGGGCGGGTCCTACAATGAGCAGTTCTTC,CASSSLGTSGGGSYNEQFF
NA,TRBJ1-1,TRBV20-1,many,TGCAGTGCTAGCGCGGTCCGGCGGGCTGAAGCTTTCTTT,CSASAVRRAEAFF
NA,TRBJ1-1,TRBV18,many,TGTGCCAGCTCAGGATCTTTTGACACTGAAGCTTTCTTT,CASSGSFDTEAFF
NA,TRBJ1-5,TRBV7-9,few,TGTGCCAGCAGCTTAGAGGCTGGGGTGGATCAGCCCCAGCATTTT,CASSLEAGVDQPQHF
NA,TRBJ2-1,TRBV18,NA,TGTGCCAGCTCACCATCCACGGGACAGCCTAGCGATGAGCAGTTCTTC,CASSPSTGQPSDEQFF
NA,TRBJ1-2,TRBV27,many,TGTGCCAGCAGTTTACGGACAGACTATGGCTACACCTTC,CASSLRTDYGYTF
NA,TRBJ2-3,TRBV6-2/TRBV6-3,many,TGTGCCAGCAGCAAGGTAGCGGCGGCCTCCACAGATACGCAGTATTTT,CASSKVAAASTDTQYF
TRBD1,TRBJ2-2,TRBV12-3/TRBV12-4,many,TGTGCCAGCAGTCCGGGACAGGGTGGCCGGGAGCTGTTTTTT,CASSPGQGGRELFF
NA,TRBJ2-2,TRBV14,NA,TGTGCCAGCAGCCAAGGGTTCCGGTGGGACACCGGGGAGCTGTTTTTT,CASSQGFRWDTGELFF
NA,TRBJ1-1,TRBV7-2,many,TGTGCCAGCAGCTTAGACAGGAGCCGAGCTGAAGCTTTCTTT,CASSLDRSRAEAFF
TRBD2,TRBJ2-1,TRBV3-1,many,TGTGCCAGCAGCCATCCAGCGGGGGGATCCTACAATGAGCAGTTCTTC,CASSHPAGGSYNEQFF
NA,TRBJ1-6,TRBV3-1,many,TGTGCCAGCAGTTCATCGGGCAGGAATTCACCCCTCCACTTT,CASSSSGRNSPLHF
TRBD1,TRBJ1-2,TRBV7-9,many,TGTGCCAGCAGCTTAGATCCGACAGGGTTAGGAGGCTACACCTTC,CASSLDPTGLGGYTF
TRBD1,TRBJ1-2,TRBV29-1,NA,TGCAGCGTTGTTGGACAGGCTTTGAAAGGCTACACCTTC,CSVVGQALKGYTF